This T cell receptor beta chain stems from a study of T-cell reconstitution after alpha-beta-depleted transplantation in children. The TCRbeta library was prepared with unique molecular identifiers. TCRdb redid the calling of the PCR reads with MiXCR, one entry per CDR3 protein. The data contain about 400,000 distinct CDR3 sequences, roughly 16% of them singletons. As to this clonotype: As yet, its antigen is unknown.

Study-level findings and limits: T-cell counts and diversity at one year following transplant were attributed mainly to newly produced T cells. Where alpha-beta T cells came from about two months after transplant was reportedly several hundred expanded graft clones. There were some patients whose high TCRbeta diversity at day 60 came from surviving recipient T cells and thymic progenitors.

The germline V and J ends were trimmed by 2 bases and 8 bases, with 6 bases remaining between them. Germline assignment: CDR1 SNHLY and CDR2 FYNNEI. The CDR3 has 11 residues. Sequenced material: PBMCs, mostly from graft donor cells, taken 360 days after TCRalphabeta/CD19-depleted stem cell transplant. This sequence joins TRBV2 and TRBJ1-2; D may be TRBD1 (5 bases). The clonotype comes from a boy under two years old who had a stem cell transplant for Wiskott-Aldrich syndrome, so the T cells may come from the graft donor. The CDR3 DNA sequence: TGTGCCAGCAGTGAATGGGACGGCTACACCTTC. Amino acids: CASSEWDGYTF. The complete variable domain, with remaining parts taken from reference TRBV2 and TRBJ1-2, reads EPEVTQTPSHQVTQMGQEVILRCVPISNHLYFYWYRQILGQKVEFLVSFYNNEISEKSEIFDDQFSVERPDGSNFTLKIRSTKLEDSAMYFCASSEWDGYTFGSGTRLTVV.